This paragraph reports one T cell receptor beta chain. The data were taken from a study of technical replicates of blood from several donors. The data were produced by immunoSEQ multiplex PCR, yet TCRdb's version contains in-frame clones alone and is incomplete. The data show 60,000 to 80,000 clones, about 90% seen once. The TCR comes from a human donor in good health. The sample was T cells isolated from PBMCs.

The CDR3 reads CAWSPTPLRGLLKEQFF. CDR3 nucleotide sequence: TGTGCCTGGAGCCCTACCCCCCTGAGAGGCCTCCTAAAAGAGCAGTTCTTC. The rearrangement joins TRBV30 to TRBJ2-1; D ambiguous. The CDR3 extends over 17 amino acids. V was shortened by 3 bases and J by 10 bases, with 28 bases between the two germline ends. The germline V gene has CDR1 GTSNPN and CDR2 SVGIG (reference sequence).